These 25 T cell receptor beta chains originate from one sample sequenced in a study of cytomegalovirus exposure and HLA in healthy donors. The PCR had 60 Vbeta and 13 Jbeta primers. The data were produced by immunoSEQ multiplex PCR, yet TCRdb's version contains in-frame clones alone and is incomplete. In the table there are about 84,000 clones, about three quarters of which are singletons. Sequencing was performed on PBMCs. The receptor source for this set is a male donor in good health and CMV-seropositive.

The chain couples TRBV7-9 to TRBJ2-3, with a weak D call TRBD1 (6 bases). Trimming stripped 5 bases from V and 4 bases from J, with 13 bases between. The germline V gene has CDR1 SEHNR and CDR2 FQNEAQ (reference sequence). The CDR3 totals 14 residues. The CDR3 loop is CASSPWSGADTQYF. In DNA form, the CDR3 reads TGTGCCAGCAGCCCCTGGTCAGGGGCAGATACGCAGTATTTT. The entire variable domain, with the rest obtained from reference TRBV7-9 and TRBJ2-3, is as follows: DTGVSQNPRHKITKRGQNVTFRCDPISEHNRLYWYRQTLGQGPEFLTYFQNEAQLEKSRLLSDRFSAERPKGSFSTLEIQRTEQGDSAMYLCASSPWSGADTQYFGPGTRLTVL.

This clone was detected a few times. The chain recombines TRBV7-3 with TRBJ2-1, with D hard to call. Germline CDR1 is SGHTA and CDR2 is FQGTGA. The CDR3 covers 14 residues. The ends were cut back, 2 bases at V and 6 bases at J, with 11 bases in the middle. The CDR3 nucleotides are TGTGCCAGCAGCTTAGAACGGGTAGGCAATGAGCAGTTCTTC. It translates to CASSLERVGNEQFF.

In this sample, this clone turned up a few times. This sequence joins TRBV5-4 and TRBJ2-4; 7 bases map to TRBD1. Germline loops: CDR1 SGHNT, CDR2 YYREEE (reference sequence). The CDR3 loop spans 14 amino acids. Unmatched junction bases numbered 3, after V lost 1 base and J lost 5 bases. CDR3 sequence (DNA): TGTGCCAGCAGCTTGACAGGGGTAGAAAACATTCAGTACTTC. This sequence encodes CASSLTGVENIQYF. The full variable domain, with the rest looked up from reference TRBV5-4 and TRBJ2-4, is ETGVTQSPTHLIKTRGQQVTLRCSSQSGHNTVSWYQQALGQGPQFIFQYYREEENGRGNFPPRFSGLQFPNYSSELNVNALELDDSALYLCASSLTGVENIQYFGAGTRLSVL.

V gene TRBV27 combines with J gene TRBJ2-7, with 10 bases lining up with TRBD2. CDR3 length: 15 residues. Germline V gives CDR1 MNHEY, CDR2 SMNVEV (reference sequence). After removal of 3 bases from V and 7 bases from J, the junction contained 9 bases not matched to a gene. The DNA of the CDR3 is TGTGCCAGCAGTTTGGGCACTAGCGGGACGGGAGAGCAGTACTTC. It yields the protein CASSLGTSGTGEQYF.

The chain couples TRBV6-6 to TRBJ2-2, with TRBD2 as a possible D gene (6 bases). CDR3 size: 16 residues. The V gene lost 6 bases and the J gene lost 1 base, with 15 bases spanning the gap. Per germline, CDR1 MNHNY and CDR2 SVGAGI (reference sequence). CDR3 region: CASSRQTSRNTGELFF. For the CDR3, the DNA is TGTGCCAGCAGCCGACAGACTAGTAGGAACACCGGGGAGCTGTTTTTT.

The V call is TRBV27, the J call TRBJ2-2, with TRBD2 identical over 7 bases. The CDR3 loop spans 16 amino acids. V gave up 1 base and J gave up 2 bases; unmatched junction bases: 4. The germline gives CDR1 MNHEY, CDR2 SMNVEV (reference sequence). The CDR3 coding sequence is TGTGCCAGCAGTTTATTCGGCGGGAGCAACACCGGGGAGCTGTTTTTT. This gives the protein CASSLFGGSNTGELFF.

The V call is TRBV15, the J call TRBJ1-2; 9 nucleotides match TRBD1. Germline V lookup: CDR1 LNHNV, CDR2 YYDKDF (reference sequence). This CDR3 is built from 17 residues. V lost 1 base, J lost 6 bases, and 12 bases stayed unmatched. This CDR3 is CATSRGKQGALFNGYTF. DNA for the CDR3: TGTGCCACCAGCAGAGGCAAACAGGGGGCGCTTTTCAATGGCTACACCTTC.

A single count supports this clone. This chain connects TRBV29-1 to TRBJ2-7, with 7 nucleotides matching TRBD1. V dropped 5 bases and J dropped 6; count of bases not matched to a gene: 7. Germline lookup yields CDR1 SQVTM and CDR2 ANQGSEA. The CDR3 sequence is 12 residues long. The CDR3 sequence: CSVRQGVGEQYF. The CDR3 coding sequence is TGCAGCGTTCGCCAGGGGGTCGGCGAGCAGTACTTC.

The sample holds a few counts of this clone. The chain is built from TRBV27 and TRBJ2-7; 8 nucleotides align to TRBD1. The CDR3 has 13 residues. The ends lost 2 bases at V and 6 bases at J; junction bases unmatched: 3. Germline V CDR1 and CDR2: MNHEY, SMNVEV (reference sequence). The DNA for the CDR3 is TGTGCCAGCAGTTTAACGGGACAGGCCGAGCAGTACTTC. Its translation is CASSLTGQAEQYF.

This clone appeared once. The chain combines TRBV28 with TRBJ2-7; 10 bases line up with TRBD1. The germline CDR1 and CDR2 sequences are MDHEN and SYDVKM. V was clipped by 0 bases and J by 4 bases; unmatched bases: 3. The CDR3 consists of 15 residues. DNA for the CDR3: TGTGCCAGCAGTTTATGGGGACAGGGGACGTACGAGCAGTACTTC. Encoded protein: CASSLWGQGTYEQYF.

The chain carries TRBV6-6 and TRBJ1-2; 10 nucleotides line up with TRBD1. The germline gives CDR1 MNHNY, CDR2 SVGAGI (reference sequence). The CDR3 has 15 amino acids. The ends lost 3 bases at V and 1 base at J; junction bases unmatched: 2. The CDR3 region is CASSYGQGGNYGYTF. Written as DNA, the CDR3 is TGTGCCAGCAGTTATGGACAGGGGGGTAACTATGGCTACACCTTC.

This chain links TRBV5-1 with TRBJ2-5, with 8 bases identical to TRBD1. The CDR3 consists of 15 residues. Germline assignment: CDR1 SGHRS and CDR2 YFSETQ. The trim removed 3 bases at V and 3 bases at J, leaving 7 bases unmatched. The CDR3 nucleotides are TGCGCCAGCAGCTCTGCCAGGGGGCGCGAAGAGACCCAGTACTTC. Protein product: CASSSARGREETQYF.

J is TRBJ1-1 and V is TRBV6-6; the D is unclear. There are 14 residues in the CDR3. Germline V lookup: CDR1 MNHNY, CDR2 SVGAGI (reference sequence). Trimming cost V 6 bases and J 1 base, with 12 bases left between them. CDR3 in amino acids: CASSPYIGNTEAFF. CDR3 coding DNA: TGTGCCAGCAGCCCCTATATCGGGAACACTGAAGCTTTCTTT.

V and J are TRBV16 and TRBJ1-5, with D uncertain. The CDR3 consists of 18 residues. V was shortened by 1 base and J by 0 bases, with 16 bases between the two germline ends. CDR1 KGHSY and CDR2 FQNENV come from the germline V gene. The CDR3 loop is CASSQLRRRRDSNQPQHF. CDR3 nucleotides: TGTGCCAGCAGCCAATTAAGGAGGCGAAGGGATAGCAATCAGCCCCAGCATTTT.

The gene calls are TRBV7-6 and TRBJ2-7, with 7 bases fitting TRBD1. The ends lost 4 bases at V and 3 bases at J; junction bases unmatched: 9. This CDR3 region has 15 residues. Germline values: CDR1 SGHVS, CDR2 FNYEAQ. CDR3 loop: CASSSLPGTDYEQYF. The CDR3 nucleotides are TGTGCCAGCAGCTCTCTCCCCGGGACAGACTACGAGCAGTACTTC.

This clone has more than one count but fewer than ten. The DNA for the CDR3 is TGCGCCAGCAGCTCCCAAGCGAACACTGAAGCTTTCTTT. Translation: CASSSQANTEAFF. This chain links TRBV5-1 with TRBJ1-1; D is ambiguous. The CDR3 contains 13 residues. The V gene lost 3 bases and the J gene lost 1 base, with 7 bases spanning the gap. The germline V gene has CDR1 SGHRS and CDR2 YFSETQ.

V usage is TRBV30 and J usage is TRBJ1-2; D possibly corresponds to TRBD1 (5 bases). This CDR3 has 15 amino acids. CDR1 and CDR2 (germline): GTSNPN, SVGIG (reference sequence). The V and J ends lost 2 bases and 4 bases respectively, with 17 bases between them. The CDR3 nucleotides are TGTGCCTGGAGTCCCCCAGGGCTAGGTGCCTATGGCTACACCTTC. Translation: CAWSPPGLGAYGYTF.

This clone was recorded only once. Here the CDR3 DNA reads TGTGCCATCAGTGCGGGAGGGGGCACAGATACGCAGTATTTT. It yields the protein CAISAGGGTDTQYF. This chain connects TRBV10-3 to TRBJ2-3; 8 bases are shared with TRBD2. The trim removed 4 bases at V and 1 base at J, leaving 1 base unmatched. There are 14 residues in the CDR3. Germline V CDR1 and CDR2: ENHRY, SYGVKD.

A single count supports this clone. This chain uses TRBV7-9 with TRBJ2-1, with TRBD2 matching 9 bases. The germline V gene encodes CDR1 SEHNR and CDR2 FQNEAQ (reference sequence). Trimming at V came to 0 bases and at J to 7 bases, leaving 10 bases not matched to a gene. CDR3 length: 17 residues. CDR3 region: CASSLATFSGSGNEQFF. The CDR3 DNA follows: TGTGCCAGCAGCTTAGCGACGTTTAGCGGGAGTGGGAATGAGCAGTTCTTC.

This chain connects TRBV27 to TRBJ2-3; 7 bases map to TRBD2. Germline values: CDR1 MNHEY, CDR2 SMNVEV (reference sequence). CDR3 length: 17 residues. V lost 3 bases and J lost 3; bases outside the gene matches: 12. The chain's CDR3 is CASSLSRGRAVTDTQYF. The CDR3 region has the DNA TGTGCCAGCAGTTTGAGTCGGGGGAGGGCCGTGACAGATACGCAGTATTTT.

Ten or more counts support this clone. The chain links TRBV13 to TRBJ1-1; TRBD1 is a possible D gene (5 bases). This CDR3 spans 15 amino acids. Looked up from germline, CDR1 is PRHDT and CDR2 is FYEKMQ (reference sequence). With 4 bases removed from V and 0 bases from J, the gap between germline ends came to 12 bases. The CDR3 region has the DNA TGTGCCAGCAGCTATCTGCCAGGGCTGAACACTGAAGCTTTCTTT. Translated: CASSYLPGLNTEAFF.

The chain employs TRBV9 and TRBJ2-7; D is possibly TRBD1 (6 bases). The germline gives CDR1 SGDLS, CDR2 YYNGEE. V gave up 3 bases and J gave up 5 bases, with 15 bases separating them. The CDR3 loop spans 14 amino acids. The CDR3: CASSGQATMDEQYF. The CDR3 coding sequence is TGTGCCAGCAGCGGACAGGCTACCATGGACGAGCAGTACTTC.

The CDR3 DNA follows: TGTGCCAGCAGTTCACTAGCGGGAGTGGATGAGCAGTTCTTC. This gives the protein CASSSLAGVDEQFF. The rearrangement joins TRBV6-6 to TRBJ2-1, with TRBD2 identical over 11 bases. This CDR3 contains 14 residues. V shed 4 bases, J shed 8 bases, and the junction held 4 bases outside the gene matches. Germline V gene sequence: CDR1 MNHNY, CDR2 SVGAGI (reference sequence).

This rearrangement joins TRBV5-1 to TRBJ2-3, with 13 positions matching TRBD2. The germline gives CDR1 SGHRS, CDR2 YFSETQ. The CDR3 sequence is 16 residues long. With 6 bases clipped from V and 4 bases from J, the junction kept 8 bases outside the gene matches. CDR3 sequence reads: CASNWGLAGNSDTQYF. The CDR3 coding sequence is TGCGCCAGCAACTGGGGACTAGCGGGAAATTCAGATACGCAGTATTTT. The full variable domain, rest sourced from reference TRBV5-1 and TRBJ2-3, is KAGVTQTPRYLIKTRGQQVTLSCSPISGHRSVSWYQQTPGQGLQFLFEYFSETQRNKGNFPGRFSGRQFSNSRSEMNVSTLELGDSALYLCASNWGLAGNSDTQYFGPGTRLTVL.

The chain carries TRBV28 and TRBJ2-6; tentatively, D is TRBD1 (8 bases). The V end was cut by 5 bases, the J end by 2 bases, with 16 bases between. CDR1 and CDR2 (germline): MDHEN, SYDVKM. The CDR3 length is 17 residues. The CDR3 coding sequence is TGTGCCAGCAGTCCGACAGGGGCGGGAGCTGGGGCCAACGTCCTGACTTTC. Its translation is CASSPTGAGAGANVLTF. Full variable domain (rest looked up from reference TRBV28 and TRBJ2-6): DVKVTQSSRYLVKRTGEKVFLECVQDMDHENMFWYRQDPGLGLRLIYFSYDVKMKEKGDIPEGYSVSREKKERFSLILESASTNQTSMYLCASSPTGAGAGANVLTFGAGSRLTVL.